These T cell receptor beta chains were read from a single sample in a study of T-cell reconstitution after alpha-beta-depleted transplantation in children. TCRdb reprocessed the PCR reads via MiXCR and lists one record per CDR3 protein. The data hold 150,000 to 250,000 distinct CDR3 sequences, with 13% to 15% observed a single time. This specimen consisted of PBMCs from the stem cell graft donor, obtained from the stem cell graft. Receptors originate from a human donor who donated a stem cell graft to a child with acute lymphoblastic leukemia. CDR3s include the opening cysteine and the closing phenylalanine or tryptophan. A D gene is named only where the DNA matches it firmly. For some rows the clone size is stated as once, few or many, or as a class when expanded; others skip it.

clone size,CDR3 length,D gene,J gene,V gene,CDR3 DNA,CDR3 protein
many,14,.,TRBJ1-1,TRBV7-9,TGTGCCAGCAGCTTAGGCCCAGGGGTCCCTGAAGCTTTCTTT,CASSLGPGVPEAFF
many,13,.,TRBJ1-2,TRBV30,TGTGCCTGGAGTGTACGGCAGCGTACTGGCTACACCTTC,CAWSVRQRTGYTF
few,15,.,TRBJ1-2,TRBV28,TGTGCCAGCAGTTTCCAGGGGCGCACGGGGAGGGGCTACACCTTC,CASSFQGRTGRGYTF
many,17,TRBD2,TRBJ2-7,TRBV12-3/TRBV12-4,TGTGCCAGCAGTATGGACGGACTAGCGGGAGTACTCTACGAGCAGTACTTC,CASSMDGLAGVLYEQYF
few,14,TRBD1,TRBJ1-2,TRBV18,TGTGCCAGCTCACTGGTGGGACAGGGGAACGGCTACACCTTC,CASSLVGQGNGYTF
.,13,.,TRBJ2-7,TRBV29-1,TGCAGCGTTGGGGAAACTCCGGCTGTCGAGCAGTACTTC,CSVGETPAVEQYF
many,14,.,TRBJ1-1,TRBV5-1,TGCGCCAGCAGCTTGGTAGGGGTAGCCACTGAAGCTTTCTTT,CASSLVGVATEAFF
.,17,TRBD2,TRBJ2-4,TRBV4-2,TGTGCCAGCAGCCAAGGACTAGCTCTCCTAGCCAAAAACATTCAGTACTTC,CASSQGLALLAKNIQYF
.,17,TRBD2,TRBJ2-1,TRBV4-1,TGCGCCAGCAGCCAAGAGTGGGGACTAGCGGACCATAATGAGCAGTTCTTC,CASSQEWGLADHNEQFF
many,11,TRBD1,TRBJ1-1,TRBV29-1,TGCAGCGACCAGGGGGCCACTGAAGCTTTCTTT,CSDQGATEAFF
.,14,TRBD1,TRBJ2-1,TRBV12-3/TRBV12-4,TGTGCCAGCAGTCCGACAGGGGGATCGAATGAGCAGTTCTTC,CASSPTGGSNEQFF
many,17,TRBD2,TRBJ2-1,TRBV11-2,TGTGCCAGCAGCCTCCGCGTTCGGGAGGGCTGGAGTAATGAGCAGTTCTTC,CASSLRVREGWSNEQFF
many,12,.,TRBJ2-3,TRBV25-1,TGTGCCAGTATGAGAGACTGGGATACGCAGTATTTT,CASMRDWDTQYF
many,15,.,TRBJ2-1,TRBV12-3/TRBV12-4,TGTGCCAGCAGACCGATTAGCGGATCCTACAATGAGCAGTTCTTC,CASRPISGSYNEQFF
.,16,.,TRBJ2-3,TRBV5-1,TGCGCCAGCAGCTTGGCTACACCCCACGAAGGAGATACGCAGTATTTT,CASSLATPHEGDTQYF
few,17,.,TRBJ2-4,TRBV7-9,TGTGCCAGCAGCCTGGAAGAACGCAGCTGGGCCAAAAACAGTCAGTACTTC,CASSLEERSWAKNSQYF
many,14,.,TRBJ1-4,TRBV5-1,TGCGCCAGCAGCCCGGGGGACGGTAATGAAAAACTGTTTTTT,CASSPGDGNEKLFF
once,15,.,TRBJ2-6,TRBV20-1,TGCAGTGCCAGGACGGAACACTCTGGGGCCAACGTCCTGACTTTC,CSARTEHSGANVLTF
few,12,.,TRBJ1-1,TRBV5-1,TGCGCCAGCAGCGCCGCGGCAGGGATGGCTTTCTTT,CASSAAAGMAFF
many,18,TRBD2,TRBJ2-1,TRBV25-1,TGTGCCAGCAGTGACCGAAGGACTAGCGGGAGGGGCGACAATGAGCAGTTCTTC,CASSDRRTSGRGDNEQFF
few,14,TRBD2,TRBJ2-2,TRBV24-1,TGTGCCACCAGTGATCCGGGACCTCGGGAGGAACTGTTTTTT,CATSDPGPREELFF
many,14,TRBD2,TRBJ2-1,TRBV20-1,TGCAGTGTTGAGGGACTAGCGGGTTTAAATGAGCAGTTCTTC,CSVEGLAGLNEQFF
few,17,TRBD2,TRBJ2-3,TRBV7-8,TGTGCCAGCAGCTTAGACTTGCTAGCGGGAGGGGAAGATACGCAGTATTTT,CASSLDLLAGGEDTQYF
.,13,.,TRBJ1-1,TRBV5-1,TGCGCCAGCAGCTTTACCTCTCCCACTGAAGCTTTCTTT,CASSFTSPTEAFF
many,15,.,TRBJ2-5,TRBV12-3/TRBV12-4,TGTGCCAGCAGTTTATGGGGGAGCACCCAAGAGACCCAGTACTTC,CASSLWGSTQETQYF
few,14,.,TRBJ2-5,TRBV20-1,TGCAGTGCTAAATGGGACTCCCCTCTGGAGACCCAGTACTTC,CSAKWDSPLETQYF
many,13,.,TRBJ2-7,TRBV20-1,TGCAGTGCCAAAGGGGGGAAAATAGGCGAGCAGTACTTC,CSAKGGKIGEQYF
many,17,TRBD1,TRBJ1-1,TRBV4-2,TGTGCCAGCAGCCAAGATCGGACAGGTCTCCGAAACACTGAAGCTTTCTTT,CASSQDRTGLRNTEAFF
many,15,.,TRBJ2-7,TRBV6-1,TGTGCCAGTGTAAACGGCGGGTATAGCTCCTACGAGCAGTACTTC,CASVNGGYSSYEQYF
many,17,TRBD2,TRBJ2-1,TRBV25-1,TGTGCCAGCAGTGAAAGGCTAGCGGGGAGTTCCTACAATGAGCAGTTCTTC,CASSERLAGSSYNEQFF
many,14,TRBD1,TRBJ1-1,TRBV5-1,TGCGCCAGCAGCCGACAGGGGGAATCCACTGAAGCTTTCTTT,CASSRQGESTEAFF
many,14,TRBD2,TRBJ2-1,TRBV4-1,TGCGCCAGCAGCCAGGGGGGACTAGACGATGAGCAGTTCTTC,CASSQGGLDDEQFF
many,13,.,TRBJ2-7,TRBV6-8,TGTGCCAGCAGTTATGAGGGAGACTACGAGCAGTACTTC,CASSYEGDYEQYF
many,15,TRBD1,TRBJ1-3,TRBV20-1,TGCAGTGCTAGGCCTCCGGGACAGGGAGTCCCTACCATATATTTT,CSARPPGQGVPTIYF
many,14,.,TRBJ2-2,TRBV20-1,TGCAGTGCTCCAGGGCGAGCGAACACCGGGGAGCTGTTTTTT,CSAPGRANTGELFF
.,13,TRBD2,TRBJ2-7,TRBV28,TGTGCCAGCAAAACGGGGGGGGCGGGGGAGCAGTACTTC,CASKTGGAGEQYF
few,13,.,TRBJ2-5,TRBV12-3/TRBV12-4,TGTGCCAGCAGTCCTCCCTGGGGGGAGACCCAGTACTTC,CASSPPWGETQYF
many,15,.,TRBJ2-1,TRBV10-3,TGTGCCATCAGGGCCCCAGAGAGCTCCTACAATGAGCAGTTCTTC,CAIRAPESSYNEQFF
many,14,TRBD2,TRBJ2-7,TRBV11-1,TGTGCCAGCAGCCCCCGGGACTACGACTCGGAGCAGTACTTC,CASSPRDYDSEQYF
many,13,.,TRBJ2-7,TRBV12-3/TRBV12-4,TGTGCCAGCAGTTTATCTGGGACCTACGAGCAGTACTTC,CASSLSGTYEQYF
many,15,.,TRBJ1-1,TRBV5-1,TGCGCCAGCAGCTTGCCGCCGTTGGTCGACACTGAAGCTTTCTTT,CASSLPPLVDTEAFF
.,13,.,TRBJ2-7,TRBV20-1,TGCAGTGCCGAGGGTACGGCACTCTACGAGCAGTACTTC,CSAEGTALYEQYF
many,13,TRBD2,TRBJ2-3,TRBV6-2/TRBV6-3,TGTGCCAGCAGTTATTCGCGGGGGGATACGCAGTATTTT,CASSYSRGDTQYF